Presented here are 30 T cell receptor beta chains from one specimen sequenced in a study of blood T cell repertoires in COVID-19. Assay used: immunoSEQ multiplex PCR; TCRdb lists only in-frame clones, some missing. The sample records 250,000 or so clones, around 89% being singletons. Sequencing was carried out using PBMCs or T cells enriched from blood (not recorded which). These TCRs come from a middle-aged man who had recovered from COVID-19.

The rearrangement joins TRBV25-1 to TRBJ2-1, with 7 bases that match TRBD1. From germline, CDR1 is MGHDK and CDR2 SYGVNS. With V trimmed by 7 bases and J by 4 bases, 10 bases remained unmatched. This CDR3 contains 15 residues. This chain's CDR3 is CASKVGDSFYNEQFF. Written as DNA, the CDR3 is TGTGCCAGCAAAGTAGGGGACAGCTTTTACAATGAGCAGTTCTTC.

This chain joins TRBV9 and TRBJ2-3, with D tentatively TRBD2 (6 bases). The V gene's germline CDR1 is SGDLS and CDR2 YYNGEE. V shed 4 bases and J shed 3 bases, with 18 bases lying between them. This CDR3 region has 16 residues. CDR3 sequence reads: CASSFRRDGATDTQYF. The CDR3 bases are TGTGCCAGCAGCTTCCGGCGGGACGGGGCGACAGATACGCAGTATTTT.

The chain links TRBV4-1 to TRBJ2-3; D is ambiguous. This CDR3 contains 15 residues. V lost 3 bases and J lost 0, with 10 bases in between. Germline V gene lookup returns CDR1 MGHRA and CDR2 YSYEKL. The CDR3: CASSQSQYSTDTQYF. In DNA form, the CDR3 reads TGCGCCAGCAGCCAGTCCCAGTATAGCACAGATACGCAGTATTTT.

The rearrangement links TRBV5-1 to TRBJ2-2; 9 bases line up with TRBD2. The ends lost 0 bases at V and 4 bases at J; junction bases unmatched: 7. CDR1 and CDR2 (germline): SGHRS, YFSETQ. CDR3 length equals 17 residues. Here the CDR3 reads CASSLEGRGGATGELFF. CDR3 nucleotide sequence: TGCGCCAGCAGCTTGGAGGGGCGCGGGGGGGCCACCGGGGAGCTGTTTTTT. The variable domain in full, with the rest retrieved from reference TRBV5-1 and TRBJ2-2, is KAGVTQTPRYLIKTRGQQVTLSCSPISGHRSVSWYQQTPGQGLQFLFEYFSETQRNKGNFPGRFSGRQFSNSRSEMNVSTLELGDSALYLCASSLEGRGGATGELFFGEGSRLTVL.

J is TRBJ1-1 and V is TRBV25-1; a possible D gene is TRBD1 (5 bases). The V gene lost 9 bases and the J gene lost 7 bases, with 15 bases spanning the gap. The CDR3 sequence is 12 residues long. CDR1 MGHDK and CDR2 SYGVNS come from the germline V gene. CDR3 coding DNA: TGTGCCAGTTCAGGGATATTTCTTGAAGCTTTCTTT. Protein product: CASSGIFLEAFF.

This chain links TRBV7-2 with TRBJ2-7; 9 bases map to TRBD2. V was clipped by 5 bases and J by 3 bases; unmatched bases: 8. From germline, CDR1 is SGHTA and CDR2 FQGNSA. The CDR3 sequence is 15 residues long. CDR3 bases: TGTGCCAGCAGCCCAAGGGGCGGGGGGGGCTACGAGCAGTACTTC. The encoded protein is CASSPRGGGGYEQYF.

The rearrangement joins TRBV4-2 to TRBJ1-4; tentative D call: TRBD1 (5 bases). V was clipped by 0 bases and J by 0 bases, with 26 bases between them. The CDR3 covers 22 residues. The germline V gene has CDR1 LGHNA and CDR2 YNFKEQ. The CDR3 loop is CASSQDVNGGAPIITTNEKLFF. CDR3 coding DNA: TGTGCCAGCAGCCAAGATGTTAATGGCGGGGCACCGATAATAACAACTAATGAAAAACTGTTTTTT.

This chain joins TRBV13 and TRBJ2-7; D possibly corresponds to TRBD2 (6 bases). CDR1 is PRHDT and CDR2 is FYEKMQ in the germline V gene (reference sequence). V lost 5 bases to trimming and J lost 1 base, with 18 bases between them. The CDR3 loop spans 16 amino acids. CDR3 in amino acids: CASSDTKGRGSYEQYF. CDR3 DNA sequence: TGTGCCAGCAGCGACACTAAGGGCCGGGGGTCCTACGAGCAGTACTTC. Together with reference TRBV13 and TRBJ2-7, the CDR3 gives the full variable domain: AAGVIQSPRHLIKEKRETATLKCYPIPRHDTVYWYQQGPGQDPQFLISFYEKMQSDKGSIPDRFSAQQFSDYHSELNMSSLELGDSALYFCASSDTKGRGSYEQYFGPGTRLTVT.

This clone was counted a single time. V and J are TRBV3-1 (or the pseudogene TRBV3-2) and TRBJ2-1, with D maybe TRBD2 (5 bases). CDR1 and CDR2 (germline): LGHDT, YNNKEL (reference sequence). V lost 1 base and J lost 13, with 11 bases in between. This CDR3 comprises 12 residues. The CDR3 sequence: CASSQVIGNQFF. The CDR3 nucleotides are TGTGCCAGCAGCCAAGTTATCGGGAATCAGTTCTTC.

This clone was detected once. This chain joins TRBV11-3 and TRBJ2-2; the match to TRBD1 covers 12 bases. This CDR3 region has 16 residues. Germline CDR1 SGHNT, CDR2 YENEEA. Germline trimming cut 4 bases from V and 7 bases from J; bases unmatched to any gene: 7. This CDR3 reads CASSSRDRGLGGELFF. CDR3 bases: TGTGCCAGCAGCTCCCGGGACAGGGGGCTTGGCGGGGAGCTGTTTTTT.

This clone was counted only a few times. The V call is TRBV29-1, the J call TRBJ1-1; a possible D gene is TRBD1 (6 bases). There are 12 residues in the CDR3. The germline V gene encodes CDR1 SQVTM and CDR2 ANQGSEA. V lost 5 bases and J 6 bases, leaving 13 bases between the germline ends. This CDR3 reads CSVWGGLAEAFF. CDR3 nucleotides: TGCAGCGTTTGGGGGGGGCTCGCTGAAGCTTTCTTT. The whole variable domain, filled in from reference TRBV29-1 and TRBJ1-1, reads SAVISQKPSRDICQRGTSLTIQCQVDSQVTMMFWYRQQPGQSLTLIATANQGSEATYESGFVIDKFPISRPNLTFSTLTVSNMSPEDSSIYLCSVWGGLAEAFFGQGTRLTVV.

As to this clone: At one end, the junction sequence differs from germline, possibly due to a read error. V and J are TRBV7-7 and TRBJ2-5, with TRBD1 identical over 8 bases. This CDR3 spans 13 amino acids. The germline gives CDR1 SSHAT, CDR2 FNYEAQ (reference sequence). This CDR3 is CASSFDRGETQYF. The DNA for the CDR3 is TGTGCTAGCAGCTTCGACAGGGGTGAGACCCAGTACTTC.

The rearrangement joins TRBV6-5 to TRBJ1-2; 8 bases map to TRBD1. The V and J ends lost 6 bases and 6 bases, in that order; junction bases with no gene match: 9. The CDR3 totals 14 residues. Germline V gene sequence: CDR1 MNHEY, CDR2 SVGAGI. The CDR3 DNA reads as TGTGCCAGCAGCAGGACAGGGCGAACCAATGGCTACACCTTC. Protein product: CASSRTGRTNGYTF.

The chain links TRBV4-1 to TRBJ2-5; no clear D gene. The length of the CDR3 is 13 residues. Trimming pared 4 bases from V and 5 bases from J, leaving 11 bases between. CDR1 is MGHRA, CDR2 YSYEKL, per germline. The CDR3 spells CASSRRAGETQYF. CDR3 DNA sequence: TGCGCCAGCAGCCGCCGTGCCGGTGAGACCCAGTACTTC.

This CDR3 is CASSFPGSLTDTQYF. CDR3 nucleotides: TGTGCCAGCAGTTTCCCGGGGTCCCTAACAGATACGCAGTATTTT. V usage is TRBV28 and J usage is TRBJ2-3; D possibly corresponds to TRBD2 (5 bases). Germline V lookup: CDR1 MDHEN, CDR2 SYDVKM. This CDR3 spans 15 amino acids. V was cut by 3 bases and J by 3 bases, with 13 bases left in between.

V gene TRBV10-3 combines with J gene TRBJ1-6; unclear D gene. Per germline, CDR1 ENHRY and CDR2 SYGVKD. The CDR3 is 13 residues long. V was cut by 2 bases and J by 9 bases, with 8 bases left in between. The CDR3 protein is CAISERRASPLHF. As DNA, the CDR3 is TGTGCCATCAGTGAGCGGAGGGCTTCACCCCTCCACTTT.

The V gene is TRBV21-1, the J gene TRBJ2-7; the table gives TRBD2 as D, unverified against the DNA. TRBV21-1 is a pseudogene segment. The CDR3 is made up of 18 amino acids. Written as DNA, the CDR3 is TGTGCCAGCAGCAAAGTCCTCGGGGGAGAACCTATTTGGTACGAGCAGTACTTC. Residues: CASSKVLGGEPIWYEQYF.

This clone occurred a few times. The chain has TRBV15 and TRBJ1-5, with TRBD1 as a possible D gene (6 bases). Trimming removed 4 bases at V and 0 bases at J, with 16 bases between. Germline V gene data show CDR1 as LNHNV and CDR2 as YYDKDF (reference sequence). This CDR3 is 17 amino acids long. The CDR3 sequence: CATSTKYRDNSNQPQHF. DNA for the CDR3: TGTGCCACCAGCACAAAATACCGGGACAATAGCAATCAGCCCCAGCATTTT. Looking up the rest from reference TRBV15 and TRBJ1-5 gives the full variable domain: DAMVIQNPRYQVTQFGKPVTLSCSQTLNHNVMYWYQQKSSQAPKLLFHYYDKDFNNEADTPDNFQSRRPNTSFCFLDIRSPGLGDTAMYLCATSTKYRDNSNQPQHFGDGTRLSIL.

This chain links TRBV5-1 with TRBJ1-2; unclear D gene. The germline CDR1 and CDR2 sequences are SGHRS and YFSETQ. V lost 0 bases and J 3 bases, leaving 12 bases between the germline ends. CDR3 length: 15 residues. This chain's CDR3 is CASSLEGRKDYGYTF. The CDR3 DNA reads TGCGCCAGCAGCTTGGAAGGGAGGAAGGACTATGGCTACACCTTC.

V and J are TRBV6-4 and TRBJ2-3; 11 positions match TRBD2. V dropped 0 bases and J dropped 0; count of bases not matched to a gene: 14. The CDR3 extends over 21 amino acids. Germline V gene sequence: CDR1 MRHNA, CDR2 SNTAGT. The CDR3 nucleotides read TGTGCCAGCAGTGACTCGAATCTTAGCCTAGCGGGGGGCTCTAGCACAGATACGCAGTATTTT. Translating it yields CASSDSNLSLAGGSSTDTQYF.

This chain joins TRBV10-2 and TRBJ2-7; 12 bases fit TRBD1. The V gene's germline CDR1 is WSHSY and CDR2 SAAADI. V shed 6 bases, J shed 1 base, and the junction held 10 bases outside the gene matches. The CDR3 is 17 residues long. The CDR3, as DNA: TGCGCCAGCAGGTCCCGGGACAGGGGGCTTCAGTCCTACGAGCAGTACTTC. Amino acids: CASRSRDRGLQSYEQYF.

This clone was counted a single time. The genes are TRBV19 and TRBJ1-6, with 8 bases identical to TRBD1. V shed 4 bases and J 3 bases; nucleotides not matched to a gene: 5. The CDR3 runs 16 residues. The V gene's germline CDR1 is LNHDA and CDR2 SQIVND (reference sequence). The chain's CDR3 is CASSSRGQVYNSPLHF. Here the CDR3 DNA reads TGTGCCAGTAGTAGCCGGGGACAGGTCTATAATTCACCCCTCCACTTT.

The rearrangement uses TRBV6-2 or TRBV6-3 and TRBJ2-7; possible D gene TRBD1, 5 bases. Germline V gene data show CDR1 as MNHEY and CDR2 as SVGEGT. The CDR3 is 15 amino acids. Trimming took off 4 bases at V and 3 bases at J, with 16 bases between the two ends. The chain's CDR3 is CASSSSSREIYEQYF. As DNA, the CDR3 is TGTGCCAGCAGTTCCTCGTCCAGGGAAATCTACGAGCAGTACTTC.

The chain is built from TRBV7-8 and TRBJ1-1, with TRBD1 identical over 7 bases. The trim removed 1 base at V and 7 bases at J, leaving 0 bases unmatched. This CDR3 comprises 12 residues. From germline, CDR1 is SGHVS and CDR2 FQNEAQ. The CDR3 loop reads CASSLDRGEAFF. CDR3 nucleotides: TGTGCCAGCAGCTTAGACAGGGGTGAAGCTTTCTTT.

The chain uses TRBV6-5 and TRBJ1-2; D gene unclear. The CDR3 contains 15 residues. Looked up from germline, CDR1 is MNHEY and CDR2 is SVGAGI. Trimming removed 6 bases at V and 4 bases at J, with 18 bases between. The CDR3 coding sequence is TGTGCCAGCAGCACCAATCCGACAACGCCCTATGGCTACACCTTC. Translation: CASSTNPTTPYGYTF.

This clone was seen more than once but under ten times. The chain couples TRBV25-1 to TRBJ1-2, with D tentatively TRBD1 (5 bases). In germline, CDR1 is MGHDK, CDR2 SYGVNS. There are 14 residues in the CDR3. With 5 bases removed from V and 3 bases from J, the gap between germline ends came to 13 bases. This CDR3 reads CASSPPGQYYGYTF. In DNA form, the CDR3 reads TGTGCCAGCAGTCCCCCCGGACAATACTATGGCTACACCTTC.

The rearrangement joins TRBV18 to TRBJ2-4, with D unclear. Deletions cut 5 bases from V and 0 bases from J, with 14 bases between. CDR3 length: 16 residues. Germline CDR1 KGHSH, CDR2 LQKENI. The CDR3 DNA reads as TGTGCCAGCTCAGCAACCCTACAGTTAGCCAAAAACATTCAGTACTTC. Protein: CASSATLQLAKNIQYF. The full variable domain, its missing parts supplied by reference TRBV18 and TRBJ2-4, is NAGVMQNPRHLVRRRGQEARLRCSPMKGHSHVYWYRQLPEEGLKFMVYLQKENIIDESGMPKERFSAEFPKEGPSILRIQQVVRGDSAAYFCASSATLQLAKNIQYFGAGTRLSVL.

This chain links TRBV6-2 or TRBV6-3 with TRBJ2-7, with 15 positions matching TRBD2. Germline CDR1 reads MNHEY; CDR2 reads SVGEGT. With 4 bases clipped from V and 4 bases from J, the junction kept 5 bases outside the gene matches. The CDR3 extends over 16 amino acids. CDR3 loop: CASSSPGLAGGYEQYF. CDR3 DNA sequence: TGTGCCAGCAGTTCCCCGGGACTAGCGGGAGGTTACGAGCAGTACTTC.

The rearrangement links TRBV19 to TRBJ1-4; D not certain. This CDR3 region has 14 residues. Trimming stripped 3 bases from V and 8 bases from J, with 13 bases between. CDR1 is LNHDA and CDR2 is SQIVND in the germline V gene (reference sequence). The CDR3 DNA sequence: TGTGCCAGTAGTATTCGGGGATCAGTCGAAAAACTGTTTTTT. Amino acid sequence: CASSIRGSVEKLFF.

In DNA form, the CDR3 reads TGTGCCAGCAGCTTAGAATACAGGCCTCCCTACGAGCAGTACTTC. As protein: CASSLEYRPPYEQYF. V and J are TRBV7-9 and TRBJ2-7; D possibly corresponds to TRBD1 (5 bases). This CDR3 has 15 residues. V was cut by 1 base and J by 2 bases, with 12 bases left in between. Germline V gene lookup returns CDR1 SEHNR and CDR2 FQNEAQ (reference sequence).